Listed below are T cell receptor beta chains from one sample, sequenced in a study of T-cell reconstitution after alpha-beta-depleted transplantation in children. TCRdb processed the PCR reads anew with MiXCR; each CDR3 protein has one entry. The sample lists hundreds of thousands of distinct CDR3 sequences; 10% to 15% were seen once. The input for sequencing was PBMCs, mostly from graft donor cells, taken 360 days after TCRalphabeta/CD19-depleted stem cell transplant. These receptors were collected from a male patient between 5 and 17 years old who had a stem cell transplant for acute myeloid leukemia, so the T cells may come from the graft donor. Each CDR3 is given with its conserved first and last residue. D genes are given only for firm matches. For some rows the clone size is stated as once, few or many, or as a class when expanded; others skip it.

TRBV12-3/TRBV12-4	TRBJ2-1	12	many	NA	TGTGCCAGCAGCCAATTCGATTCGCGTCAGTTCTTC	CASSQFDSRQFF
TRBV15	TRBJ2-2	14	NA	NA	TGTGCCACCAGCTCCTGGGAGGACACCGGGGAGCTGTTTTTT	CATSSWEDTGELFF
TRBV20-1	TRBJ2-3	16	many	NA	TGCAGTGCTAGAGAGGCTGTGTGGGGTAGCACAGATACGCAGTATTTT	CSAREAVWGSTDTQYF
TRBV5-1	TRBJ2-6	17	few	TRBD1	TGCGCCAGCGAAGTAGGGGGACAGATCTCTGGGGCCAACGTCCTGACTTTC	CASEVGGQISGANVLTF
TRBV14	TRBJ2-1	14	NA	NA	TGTGCCAGCAGCCTCCGGGACCCCACGGATGAGCAGTTCTTC	CASSLRDPTDEQFF
TRBV7-9	TRBJ2-3	16	few	TRBD1	TGTGCCAGCAGCTCTACCGGGACAGGGTACACAGATACGCAGTATTTT	CASSSTGTGYTDTQYF
TRBV28	TRBJ2-7	16	few	TRBD2	TGTGCCAGCAGGAGGACTAGGTTCCTTGCCCCCTACGAGCAGTACTTC	CASRRTRFLAPYEQYF
TRBV29-1	TRBJ2-5	16	few	TRBD2	TGCAGCGTTGGCGGGACTAGCGGGAGAAGGCAAGAGACCCAGTACTTC	CSVGGTSGRRQETQYF
TRBV7-3	TRBJ1-2	16	few	TRBD1	TGTGCCAGCAGCTTAGGATCGGGACAGGGGGCCTTTGGCTACACCTTC	CASSLGSGQGAFGYTF
TRBV9	TRBJ2-6	16	few	NA	TGTGCCAGCAGCCCGAGAGGGAAAACTGGGGCCAACGTCCTGACTTTC	CASSPRGKTGANVLTF
TRBV15	TRBJ2-1	15	NA	NA	TGTGCCACCAGCCGTCCGGCTCAATCCTACAATGAGCAGTTCTTC	CATSRPAQSYNEQFF
TRBV5-1	TRBJ1-1	14	many	TRBD1	TGCGCCAGCAGCCCCGGGACAGGGTCTACTGAAGCTTTCTTT	CASSPGTGSTEAFF
TRBV20-1	TRBJ2-2	16	NA	NA	TGCAGTGCCAGCCGCGCTCTATCATTGAACACCGGGGAGCTGTTTTTT	CSASRALSLNTGELFF
TRBV11-2	TRBJ2-1	15	NA	TRBD2	TGTGCCAGCAGATCCGGACTAGCGGGGATCAATGAGCAGTTCTTC	CASRSGLAGINEQFF
TRBV13	TRBJ2-7	15	NA	NA	TGTGCCAGCAGCAGACAGCGGTTGGGGACCTACGAGCAGTACTTC	CASSRQRLGTYEQYF
TRBV9	TRBJ2-1	13	many	NA	TGTGCCAGCAGCGCCCCGACTAGTTGGGAGCAGTTCTTC	CASSAPTSWEQFF
TRBV6-5	TRBJ2-5	16	few	TRBD2	TGTGCCAGCAGTTACTCGAGCCTAGCGGGACTGGAGACCCAGTACTTC	CASSYSSLAGLETQYF
TRBV12-3/TRBV12-4	TRBJ2-7	13	many	NA	TGTGCCAGCAGCCCACATAGCTCCTACGAGCAGTACTTC	CASSPHSSYEQYF
TRBV7-6	TRBJ2-7	15	few	NA	TGTGCCAGCGGACCCCGATTTAGCGAGGCCTACGAGCAGTACTTC	CASGPRFSEAYEQYF
TRBV12-3/TRBV12-4	TRBJ2-4	15	NA	NA	TGTGCCAGCGGATCAGGAGGGGGCGCGGTAGACATTCAGTACTTC	CASGSGGGAVDIQYF
TRBV24-1	TRBJ2-1	13	many	NA	TGTGCCACCGCGAAAGGAGATTACAATGAGCAGTTCTTC	CATAKGDYNEQFF
TRBV7-7	TRBJ2-2	15	few	NA	TGTGCTAGCAGCTTAGAGGCTAGGCCCACCGGGGAGCTGTTTTTT	CASSLEARPTGELFF
TRBV20-1	TRBJ2-3	13	few	NA	TGCAGTGCTAGTATACTAGTTACAGATACGCAGTATTTT	CSASILVTDTQYF